What follows is one T cell receptor beta chain and its context. The antigen is not known. TCRdb processed the 5' RACE reads anew with MiXCR; each CDR3 protein has one entry. Among roughly 150,000 distinct CDR3 sequences listed, around a third were seen once. The data are from a study of CD8 T cells in ankylosing spondylitis. Findings and limits, study-wide: As for the disease-linked clones, they showed a CD8+ phenotype and occurred at relatively low frequencies in peripheral blood.

This CDR3 has 12 amino acids. Germline-derived CDR1 and CDR2 are SEHNR and FQNEAQ (reference sequence). After removal of 5 bases from V and 5 bases from J, the junction contained 3 bases not matched to a gene. The chain links TRBV7-9 to TRBJ2-7; 7 positions match TRBD1. The sequence was collected from a male donor with ankylosing spondylitis. Material for sequencing was synovial fluid, either unsorted or a sorted T cell fraction (not recorded which). CDR3 DNA: TGTGCCAGCAGCCACACAGGGGACGAGCAGTACTTC. It encodes CASSHTGDEQYF.